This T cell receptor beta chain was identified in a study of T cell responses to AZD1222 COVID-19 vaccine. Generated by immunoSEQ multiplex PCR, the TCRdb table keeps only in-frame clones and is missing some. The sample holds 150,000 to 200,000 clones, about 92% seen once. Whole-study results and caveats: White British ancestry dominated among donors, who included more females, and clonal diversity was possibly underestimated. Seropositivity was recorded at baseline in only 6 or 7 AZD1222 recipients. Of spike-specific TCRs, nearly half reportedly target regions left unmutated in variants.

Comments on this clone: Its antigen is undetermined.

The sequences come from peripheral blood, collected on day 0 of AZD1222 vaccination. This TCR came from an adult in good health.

In nucleotides, the CDR3 is TGTGCCAGCAGCCGACAGCGCTCTGGAAACACCATATATTTT. Protein product: CASSRQRSGNTIYF. The V gene is TRBV2, the J gene TRBJ1-3; a weak D match, TRBD1 (5 bases). Germline CDR1 and CDR2: SNHLY and FYNNEI. V was trimmed by 6 bases and J by 0 bases, leaving 9 bases between them. This CDR3 is 14 amino acids long.